These T cell receptor beta chains were read from a single sample in a study of lymphopenia after photon versus proton radiotherapy. Data came from immunoSEQ multiplex PCR; TCRdb stores just in-frame clones and leaves some out. Of 65,000 to 75,000 clones in the sample, about 90% were seen once. Sequenced here: peripheral blood, sampled from a patient treated with proton-based radiotherapy. The receptors come from an elderly man with esophageal cancer. Each CDR3 is given with its conserved first and last residue. The D gene is left open where the match is weak. Size is stated for part of the rows, as once, few or many counts, or as a class when the clone is expanded.

>-|-|TRBJ1-5|TRBV18
CASSPPNRGSSNQPQHF
TGTGCCAGCTCACCACCGAATAGGGGAAGTAGCAATCAGCCCCAGCATTTT
>once|-|TRBJ1-1|TRBV10-3
CAIRSRAAEAFF
TGTGCCATCCGGAGTCGAGCAGCAGAAGCTTTCTTT
>-|-|TRBJ1-6|TRBV19
CASTPAGTSANSPLHF
TGTGCCAGTACCCCCGCCGGGACATCTGCTAATTCACCCCTCCACTTT
>-|-|TRBJ2-7|TRBV14
CASSLQGYEQYF
TGTGCCAGCAGCCTACAGGGTTACGAGCAGTACTTC
>-|-|TRBJ1-1|TRBV21-1
CASSKGAGSDAEAFF
TGTGCCAGCAGCAAAGGGGCAGGCAGCGACGCTGAAGCTTTCTTT
>once|-|TRBJ1-2|TRBV5-4
CASSREGGGYTF
TGTGCCAGCAGCAGGGAGGGAGGCGGCTACACCTTC
>-|-|TRBJ2-1|TRBV21-1
CASSKPREYNEQFF
TGTGCCAGCAGCAAACCAAGGGAATACAATGAGCAGTTCTTC
>-|-|TRBJ1-2|TRBV7-2
CASSLNSDYLYGYTF
TGTGCCAGCAGCTTAAATAGCGACTACTTATATGGCTACACCTTC
>once|TRBD1|TRBJ1-3|TRBV5-1
CASSTKQGSGPGNTIYF
TGCGCCAGCAGCACCAAACAGGGGTCTGGGCCTGGAAACACCATATATTTT
>-|-|TRBJ2-5|TRBV6-5
CASSPEEETQYF
TGTGCCAGCAGCCCGGAGGAAGAGACCCAGTACTTC
>-|-|TRBJ1-6|TRBV6-5
CASSSQGQSYNSPLHF
TGTGCCAGCAGTTCGCAGGGGCAGTCCTATAATTCACCCCTCCACTTT
>-|TRBD1|TRBJ2-7|TRBV15
CATSGGGTGLSEQYF
TGTGCCACCAGCGGGGGGGGGACAGGGTTGTCCGAGCAGTACTTC
>-|TRBD1|TRBJ2-5|TRBV6-5
CASSGTGGETQYF
TGTGCCAGCAGTGGGACAGGGGGCGAGACCCAGTACTTC
>once|-|TRBJ2-7|TRBV7-2
CASSSLRSGGEQYF
TGTGCCAGCAGCTCTCTCCGCTCAGGCGGCGAGCAGTACTTC
>few|-|TRBJ1-4|TRBV5-5
CASSLGQNTNEKLFF
TGTGCCAGCAGCTTGGGACAGAATACTAATGAAAAACTGTTTTTT
>-|-|TRBJ2-7|TRBV14
CASSQGWNEQYF
TGTGCCAGCAGCCAGGGCTGGAACGAGCAGTACTTC
>once|TRBD1|TRBJ2-7|TRBV7-2
CASSFDRESYEQYF
TGTGCCAGCAGCTTCGACAGGGAGTCCTACGAGCAGTACTTC
>-|-|TRBJ2-6|TRBV5-6
CASRPASGANVLTF
TGTGCCAGCCGCCCGGCATCTGGGGCCAACGTCCTGACTTTC
>few|TRBD1|TRBJ1-4|TRBV5-1
CASSTGTGSTNEKLFF
TGCGCCAGCAGCACCGGGACAGGGTCAACTAATGAAAAACTGTTTTTT
>-|-|TRBJ2-5|TRBV18
CASSPLPEETQYF
TGTGCCAGCTCACCTCTCCCGGAAGAGACCCAGTACTTC
>-|-|TRBJ2-7|TRBV10-3
CAIRAGRDLPDEQYF
TGTGCCATCAGGGCAGGCCGGGACCTCCCCGACGAGCAGTACTTC
>-|TRBD2|TRBJ2-7|TRBV7-9
CASSFTSGSTQYF
TGTGCCAGCAGCTTTACTAGCGGCTCAACGCAGTACTTC
>-|TRBD1|TRBJ2-2|TRBV6-5
CASSYSSRGRAGELFF
TGTGCCAGCAGTTACTCGAGCAGGGGGCGAGCCGGGGAGCTGTTTTTT
>-|-|TRBJ2-7|TRBV6-5
CASSYGGFHEQYF
TGTGCCAGCAGTTACGGAGGGTTCCACGAGCAGTACTTC
>-|-|TRBJ1-1|TRBV7-2
CASSLAQGTNTEAFF
TGTGCCAGCAGCTTAGCGCAGGGTACGAACACTGAAGCTTTCTTT
>-|-|TRBJ2-3|TRBV7-2
CASSLKGDTQYF
TGTGCCAGCAGCTTAAAGGGGGATACGCAGTATTTT
>-|-|TRBJ2-3|TRBV18
CASSPLATDTQYF
TGTGCCAGCTCACCGTTGGCGACAGATACGCAGTATTTT
>-|TRBD1|TRBJ1-1|TRBV10-3
CAISEPTGGQGAFF
TGTGCCATCAGTGAGCCGACAGGGGGCCAAGGAGCTTTCTTT
>-|TRBD2|TRBJ2-7|TRBV11-2
CASSSGGGSYEQYF
TGTGCCAGCAGCTCGGGGGGGGGATCCTACGAGCAGTACTTC
>once|-|TRBJ2-7|TRBV2
CASSRDSGEQYF
TGTGCCAGCAGTAGGGATTCAGGCGAGCAGTACTTC
>-|-|TRBJ2-2|TRBV7-2
CASSFAGYTGELFF
TGTGCCAGCAGCTTCGCGGGGTACACCGGGGAGCTGTTTTTT
>once|-|TRBJ1-5|TRBV11-2
CASSLGADNQPQHF
TGTGCCAGCAGCTTAGGAGCAGACAATCAGCCCCAGCATTTT
>-|-|TRBJ1-2|TRBV6-6
CASSYPPSYTF
TGTGCCAGCAGTTACCCCCCCAGCTACACCTTC
>-|-|TRBJ2-1|TRBV5-1
CASSSEQGGSEQFF
TGCGCCAGCAGCTCGGAGCAGGGCGGTAGTGAGCAGTTCTTC
>-|-|TRBJ1-1|TRBV6-5
CASSYKGYNTEAFF
TGTGCCAGCAGTTATAAAGGGTACAACACTGAAGCTTTCTTT
>-|-|TRBJ2-2|TRBV19
CASSPIRDMNTGELFF
TGTGCCAGTAGTCCTATCAGGGATATGAACACCGGGGAGCTGTTTTTT
>-|TRBD2|TRBJ2-1|TRBV9
CASSKTSGSYNEQFF
TGTGCCAGCAGCAAGACTAGCGGGAGTTACAATGAGCAGTTCTTC
>-|TRBD1|TRBJ1-2|TRBV25-1
CASRQGAGYGYTF
TGTGCCAGCCGACAGGGGGCTGGCTATGGCTACACCTTC
>-|TRBD2|TRBJ2-1|TRBV6-1
CASSLGLASNEQFF
TGTGCCAGCAGTTTGGGACTAGCTTCCAATGAGCAGTTCTTC
>-|TRBD1|TRBJ2-3|TRBV5-1
CASSPVGQGTDTQYF
TGCGCCAGCAGCCCGGTGGGACAGGGAACAGATACGCAGTATTTT
>-|-|TRBJ1-5|TRBV5-6
CASSLQAASDNQPQHF
TGTGCCAGCAGCTTGCAGGCCGCCTCAGACAATCAGCCCCAGCATTTT
>-|-|TRBJ2-2|TRBV18
CASSPEGQGNTGELFF
TGTGCCAGCTCACCAGAAGGGCAGGGAAACACCGGGGAGCTGTTTTTT
>-|TRBD2|TRBJ2-7|TRBV18
CASSPLTSGVSYEQYF
TGTGCCAGCTCACCGCTGACTAGCGGGGTCTCCTACGAGCAGTACTTC
>-|-|TRBJ2-2|TRBV4-1
CASSQRTNTGELFF
TGCGCCAGCAGCCAAAGAACGAACACCGGGGAGCTGTTTTTT
>-|-|TRBJ1-1|TRBV5-1
CASSPGSGTNTEAFF
TGCGCCAGCAGCCCGGGGTCAGGAACGAACACTGAAGCTTTCTTT
>once|-|TRBJ2-7|TRBV19
CASSLGHLYEQYF
TGTGCCAGTAGCCTGGGACACCTCTACGAGCAGTACTTC
>-|TRBD2|TRBJ2-3|TRBV11-2
CASSARTGGGTDTQYF
TGTGCCAGCAGCGCTCGCACGGGGGGGGGCACAGATACGCAGTATTTT